This TCR beta chain originates from a study of blood T cell repertoires in COVID-19. The CDR3 loop spans 17 amino acids. Per the germline V gene, CDR1 is SGHRS and CDR2 is YFSETQ. V lost 6 bases, J lost 0 bases, and 19 bases lay in between. This table comes from immunoSEQ multiplex PCR, and its TCRdb copy is limited to in-frame clones, with some not included. The sample records approximately 260,000 clones, 80% to 90% being singletons. This clonotype was obtained from a man aged 30 to 45 with acute COVID-19. Sequencing was carried out using PBMCs or T cells enriched from blood (not recorded which). J is TRBJ2-1 and V is TRBV5-1; a weak D match, TRBD2 (5 bases). The CDR3 nucleotides read TGCGCCAGCAACCAGGAAGGGTCTACTAGCTCCTACAATGAGCAGTTCTTC. Protein sequence: CASNQEGSTSSYNEQFF.